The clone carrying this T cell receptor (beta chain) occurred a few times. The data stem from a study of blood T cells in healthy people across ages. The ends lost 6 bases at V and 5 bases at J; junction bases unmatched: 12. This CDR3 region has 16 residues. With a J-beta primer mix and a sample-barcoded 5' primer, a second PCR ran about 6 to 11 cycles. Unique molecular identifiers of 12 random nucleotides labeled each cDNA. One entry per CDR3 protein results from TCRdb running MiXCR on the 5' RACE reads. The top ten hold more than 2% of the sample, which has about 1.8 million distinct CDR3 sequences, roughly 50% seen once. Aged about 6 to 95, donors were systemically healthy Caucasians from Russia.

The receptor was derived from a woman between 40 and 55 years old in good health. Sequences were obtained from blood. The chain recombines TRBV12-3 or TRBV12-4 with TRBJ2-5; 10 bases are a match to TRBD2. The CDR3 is CASRRNLAGAMETQYF. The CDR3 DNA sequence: TGTGCCAGCAGGAGAAACCTAGCGGGGGCCATGGAGACCCAGTACTTC.